The TCR beta chain under discussion was sequenced for a study of T cell repertoires in cytomegalovirus infection. About the study: It was the public TCR beta signatures that indicated both CMV infection and matching HLA type.

CDR3 length: 16 residues. J gave up 2 bases and V 0 bases, and 3 bases lay outside the gene matches. Germline V gene sequence: CDR1 SGHTA, CDR2 FQGNSA. A single record per CDR3 protein comes from TCRdb applying MiXCR to the reads. The repertoire includes about 450,000 distinct CDR3 sequences, about a third of them detected once, and roughly 13% sits in the top ten. This clonotype was detected ten times or more. The antigen remains unidentified. Whole-study results and caveats: Cumulative frequency of public TCR beta families picked out carriers of CMV plus the relevant HLA.

Sample: PBMCs. V is TRBV7-2 and J is TRBJ2-7, with 11 bases that match TRBD2. This receptor was identified in a human donor in good health (CMV status not recorded). Some clones in this sample may be carry-over from other donors' samples. The CDR3 nucleotides are TGTGCCAGCAGCTTAGCGGGGACTAGCGGAACCTACGAGCAGTACTTC. It is translated as CASSLAGTSGTYEQYF.